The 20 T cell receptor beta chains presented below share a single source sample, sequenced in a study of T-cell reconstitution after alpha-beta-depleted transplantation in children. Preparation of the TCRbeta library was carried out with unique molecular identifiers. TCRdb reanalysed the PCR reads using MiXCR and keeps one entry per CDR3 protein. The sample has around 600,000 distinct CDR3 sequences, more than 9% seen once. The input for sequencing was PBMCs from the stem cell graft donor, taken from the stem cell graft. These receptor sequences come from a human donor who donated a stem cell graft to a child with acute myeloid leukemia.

Here the CDR3 DNA reads TGTGCCAGCCCGTGGAGAGCCCAGCATTTT. This translates into CASPWRAQHF. V gene TRBV12-3 or TRBV12-4 combines with J gene TRBJ1-5, with D hard to call. CDR3 length: 10 amino acids. V was trimmed by 8 bases and J by 11 bases, leaving 10 bases between them.

CDR3 in DNA: TGTGCCAGCAGGGGATTCGGAAACTCTGGGGCCAACGTCCTGACTTTC. Encoded protein: CASRGFGNSGANVLTF. The V and J genes are TRBV6-2 or TRBV6-3 and TRBJ2-6; D gene unclear. V lost 6 bases, J lost 0 bases, and 12 bases lay in between. Germline V CDR1 and CDR2: MNHEY, SVGEGT. The CDR3 spans 16 residues.

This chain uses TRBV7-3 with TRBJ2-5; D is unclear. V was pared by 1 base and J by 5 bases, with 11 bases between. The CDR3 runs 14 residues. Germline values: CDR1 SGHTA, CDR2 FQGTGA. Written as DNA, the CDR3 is TGTGCCAGCAGCTTAAATTCCGTTGGGGAGACCCAGTACTTC. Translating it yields CASSLNSVGETQYF.

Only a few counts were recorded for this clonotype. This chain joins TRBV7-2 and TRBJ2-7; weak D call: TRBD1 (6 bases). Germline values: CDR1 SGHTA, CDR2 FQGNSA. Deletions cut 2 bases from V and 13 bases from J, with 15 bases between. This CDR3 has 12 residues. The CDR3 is CASSLSTDRLYF. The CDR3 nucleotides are TGTGCCAGCAGCTTAAGTACCGACAGGTTATACTTC.

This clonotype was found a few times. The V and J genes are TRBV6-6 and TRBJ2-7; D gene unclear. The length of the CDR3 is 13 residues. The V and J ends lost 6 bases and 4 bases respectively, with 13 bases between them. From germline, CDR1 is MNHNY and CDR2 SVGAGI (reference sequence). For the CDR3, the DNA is TGTGCCAGCAGGTTTGGCCCTCTTTACGAGCAGTACTTC. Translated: CASRFGPLYEQYF.

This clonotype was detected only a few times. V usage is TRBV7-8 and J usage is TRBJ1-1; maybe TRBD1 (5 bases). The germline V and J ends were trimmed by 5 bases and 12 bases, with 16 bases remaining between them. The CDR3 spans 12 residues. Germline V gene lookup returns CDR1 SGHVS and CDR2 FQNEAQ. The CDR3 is CASSQQGGETFF. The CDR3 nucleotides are TGTGCCAGCAGCCAGCAGGGAGGAGAGACTTTCTTT.

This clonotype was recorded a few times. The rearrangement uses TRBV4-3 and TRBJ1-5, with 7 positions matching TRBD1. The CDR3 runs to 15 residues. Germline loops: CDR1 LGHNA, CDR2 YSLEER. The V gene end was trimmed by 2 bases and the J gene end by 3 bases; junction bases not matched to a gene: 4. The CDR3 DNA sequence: TGCGCCAGCAGCCAAAACAGGGGACCCAATCAGCCCCAGCATTTT. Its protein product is CASSQNRGPNQPQHF.

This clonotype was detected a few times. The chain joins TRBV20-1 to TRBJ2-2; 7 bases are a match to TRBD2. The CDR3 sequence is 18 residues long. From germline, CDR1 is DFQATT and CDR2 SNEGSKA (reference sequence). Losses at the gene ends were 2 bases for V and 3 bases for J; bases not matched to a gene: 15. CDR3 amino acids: CSARPPAGLGRDTGELFF. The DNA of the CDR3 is TGCAGTGCTAGACCTCCTGCCGGACTAGGGCGGGACACCGGGGAGCTGTTTTTT.

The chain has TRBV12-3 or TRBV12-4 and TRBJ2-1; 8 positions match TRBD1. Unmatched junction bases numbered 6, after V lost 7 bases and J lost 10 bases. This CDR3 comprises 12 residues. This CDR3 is CASIMTGVEQFF. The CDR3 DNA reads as TGTGCCAGCATTATGACAGGGGTCGAGCAGTTCTTC.

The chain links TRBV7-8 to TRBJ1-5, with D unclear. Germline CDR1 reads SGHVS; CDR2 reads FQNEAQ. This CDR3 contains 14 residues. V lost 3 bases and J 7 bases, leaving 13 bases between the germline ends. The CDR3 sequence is CASSFESQRQPQHF. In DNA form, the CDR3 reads TGTGCCAGCAGCTTCGAGTCCCAGCGGCAGCCCCAGCATTTT.

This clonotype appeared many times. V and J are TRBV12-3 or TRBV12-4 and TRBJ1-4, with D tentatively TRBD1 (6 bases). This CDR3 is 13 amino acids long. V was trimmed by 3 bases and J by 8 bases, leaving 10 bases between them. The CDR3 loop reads CASSLAGVEKLFF. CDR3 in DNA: TGTGCCAGCAGTTTGGCAGGGGTGGAAAAACTGTTTTTT.

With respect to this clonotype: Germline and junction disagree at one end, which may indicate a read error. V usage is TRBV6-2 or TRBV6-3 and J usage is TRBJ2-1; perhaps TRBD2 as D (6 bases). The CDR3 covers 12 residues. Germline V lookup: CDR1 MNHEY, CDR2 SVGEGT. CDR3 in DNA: TGTGCCAGCAGTTACGGGGCGGGATGGTCCCACTTC. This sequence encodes CASSYGAGWSHF.

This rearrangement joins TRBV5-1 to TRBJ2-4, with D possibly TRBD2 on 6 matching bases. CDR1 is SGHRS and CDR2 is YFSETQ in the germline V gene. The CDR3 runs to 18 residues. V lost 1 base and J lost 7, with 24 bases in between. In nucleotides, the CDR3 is TGCGCCAGCAGCTTGCGAATTATCCCCGTGGGCGGGATGAACATTCAGTACTTC. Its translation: CASSLRIIPVGGMNIQYF.

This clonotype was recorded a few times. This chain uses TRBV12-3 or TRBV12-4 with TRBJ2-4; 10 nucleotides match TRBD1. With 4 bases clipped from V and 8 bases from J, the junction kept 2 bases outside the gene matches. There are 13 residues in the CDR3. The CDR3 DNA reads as TGTGCCAGCAGTTGGACAGGGGGTGACATTCAGTACTTC. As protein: CASSWTGGDIQYF.

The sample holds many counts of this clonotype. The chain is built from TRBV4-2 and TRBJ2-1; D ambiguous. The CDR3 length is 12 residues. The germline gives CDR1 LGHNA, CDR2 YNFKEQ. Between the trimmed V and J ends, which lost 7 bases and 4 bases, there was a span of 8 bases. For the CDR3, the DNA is TGTGCCAGCACATCCTTTTACAATGAGCAGTTCTTC. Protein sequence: CASTSFYNEQFF.

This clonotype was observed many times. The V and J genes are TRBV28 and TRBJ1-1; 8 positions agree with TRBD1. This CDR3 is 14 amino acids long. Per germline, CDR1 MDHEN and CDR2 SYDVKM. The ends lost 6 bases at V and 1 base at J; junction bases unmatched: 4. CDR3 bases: TGTGCCAGCAGGTACAGGGGGACGAACACTGAAGCTTTCTTT. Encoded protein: CASRYRGTNTEAFF.

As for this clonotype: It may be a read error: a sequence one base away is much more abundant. The CDR3 sequence: CACSYSSTSKEQFF. DNA for the CDR3: TGTGCCTGCAGTTACTCGAGTACGAGCAAAGAGCAGTTCTTC. The gene calls are TRBV6-2 or TRBV6-3 and TRBJ2-1; no reliable D call. The germline CDR1 and CDR2 sequences are MNHEY and SVGEGT. The CDR3 totals 14 residues.

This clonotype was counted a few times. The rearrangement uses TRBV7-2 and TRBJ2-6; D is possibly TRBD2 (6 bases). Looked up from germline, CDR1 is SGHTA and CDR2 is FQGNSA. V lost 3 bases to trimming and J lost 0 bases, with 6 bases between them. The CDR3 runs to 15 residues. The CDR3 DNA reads TGTGCCAGCAGCTTCGGGAGCTCTGGGGCCAACGTCCTGACTTTC. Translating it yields CASSFGSSGANVLTF.

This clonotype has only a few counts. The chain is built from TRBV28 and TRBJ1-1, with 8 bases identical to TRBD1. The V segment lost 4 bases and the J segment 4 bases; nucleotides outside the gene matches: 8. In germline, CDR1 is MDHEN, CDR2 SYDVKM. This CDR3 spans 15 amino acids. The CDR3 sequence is CASSSHRGWITEAFF. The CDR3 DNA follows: TGTGCCAGCAGTTCACACAGGGGGTGGATCACTGAAGCTTTCTTT.

CDR3 bases: TGTGCCACCAGTGATCCCAACTCGATCCACAATGAGCAGTTCTTC. Translating gives CATSDPNSIHNEQFF. The chain has TRBV24-1 and TRBJ2-1; D not resolved. The germline V gene encodes CDR1 KGHDR and CDR2 SFDVKD. The CDR3 contains 15 residues. V lost 3 bases and J 5 bases, leaving 13 bases between the germline ends.